Listed here are 14 T cell receptor beta chains from one sample, sequenced in a study of T cells in Graves' hyperthyroidism and ophthalmopathy. Amplified TCR beta CDR3 regions came from RNA transcripts. In the first-round RT-PCR of the TCR CDR3, the HTBI primer set was used. TCRdb fed the multiplex PCR reads into MiXCR, producing one record per CDR3 protein. The sample has 600,000 to 700,000 distinct CDR3 sequences, approximately 42% seen once. Sequencing was done on a sample of peripheral blood or thyroid tissue (not recorded which). These receptors were obtained from an adult man with Graves' disease, either hyperthyroidism or ophthalmopathy (not recorded which).

This clonotype has more than one count but fewer than ten. The V gene is TRBV12-3 or TRBV12-4, the J gene TRBJ1-2; 12 bases align to TRBD1. The CDR3 loop spans 15 amino acids. With 5 bases clipped from V and 6 bases from J, the junction kept 7 bases outside the gene matches. This CDR3 reads CASSPWDRGLNGYTF. DNA for the CDR3: TGTGCCAGCAGTCCTTGGGACAGGGGGCTCAATGGCTACACCTTC.

Concerning this clonotype: The CDR3 does not close with the conserved phenylalanine or tryptophan, likely indicating a read error. The chain uses TRBV20-1 and TRBJ1-4, with D possibly matching TRBD1 (5 bases). The CDR3 consists of 15 residues. The germline CDR1 and CDR2 sequences are DFQATT and SNEGSKA (reference sequence). Deletions cut 3 bases from V and 0 bases from J, with 11 bases between. CDR3 sequence (DNA): TGCAGTGCTAGTCTAGACAGTGCAACTAATGAAAAACTGTTTTTA. Encoded protein: CSASLDSATNEKLFL.

The V and J genes are TRBV20-1 and TRBJ1-2; 8 bases agree with TRBD1. The CDR3 covers 15 residues. The J segment lost 5 bases and the V segment lost 3 bases, leaving 11 bases of the junction unmatched. Germline-derived CDR1 and CDR2 are DFQATT and SNEGSKA (reference sequence). CDR3 bases: TGCAGTGCTAGGTTGGGTCAGGGGGCGCGGTATGGCTACACCTTC. Translating it yields CSARLGQGARYGYTF.

This clonotype was detected many times. This sequence joins TRBV7-2 and TRBJ1-6; D call uncertain. CDR1 and CDR2 from the germline V gene are SGHTA and FQGNSA. The CDR3 runs 12 residues. V was pared by 1 base and J by 12 bases, with 7 bases between. CDR3 loop: CASSLVAGPLHF. The CDR3 nucleotides read TGTGCCAGCAGCTTAGTTGCCGGACCCCTCCACTTT.

This clonotype was observed a few times. The genes are TRBV19 and TRBJ2-7, with a possible D match to TRBD2 (5 bases). Germline V gene lookup returns CDR1 LNHDA and CDR2 SQIVND (reference sequence). CDR3 size: 15 residues. With 3 bases removed from V and 2 bases from J, the gap between germline ends came to 14 bases. CDR3 DNA sequence: TGTGCCAGTAGTATCACGAGCGGACCTACCTACGAGCAGTACTTC. Protein product: CASSITSGPTYEQYF.

This clonotype has just a few counts. One end of the junction varies from germline; a read error may be responsible. This sequence joins TRBV4-1 and TRBJ2-7, with TRBD1 matching over 11 bases. Germline V lookup: CDR1 MGHRA, CDR2 YSYEKL. CDR3 length equals 12 residues. CDR3: CASSHPGQGGLF. Here the CDR3 DNA reads TGCGCCAGCAGCCACCCGGGACAGGGGGGTCTTTTC.

Concerning this clonotype: This clone may be a read error of a much larger clone one base away. The V gene is TRBV20-1, the J gene TRBJ1-2; 7 nucleotides line up with TRBD1. Germline CDR1 and CDR2: DFQATT and SNEGSKA (reference sequence). This CDR3 is 15 amino acids long. The CDR3 spells CSARRDSEGGYGHTF. For the CDR3, the DNA is TGCAGTGCAAGGCGGGACAGTGAGGGCGGCTATGGCCACACCTTC.

The sample holds many counts of this clonotype. Written as DNA, the CDR3 is TGTGCCAGCAGCTTGGCAGGGTCCGACGAGCAGTACTTC. It is translated as CASSLAGSDEQYF. The chain employs TRBV5-6 and TRBJ2-7; a weak D match, TRBD1 (5 bases). Per the germline V gene, CDR1 is SGHDT and CDR2 is YYEEEE. V lost 0 bases to trimming and J lost 5 bases, with 9 bases between them. The CDR3 runs to 13 residues.

This clonotype has more than one count but fewer than ten. The rearrangement uses TRBV7-3 and TRBJ2-7; 10 nucleotides match TRBD2. The V and J ends lost 6 bases and 4 bases, in that order; junction bases with no gene match: 9. This CDR3 spans 15 amino acids. Germline assignment: CDR1 SGHTA and CDR2 FQGTGA. The CDR3 DNA sequence: TGTGCCAGCAGTCTAAGCGGGGGGGCCGGTTACGAGCAGTACTTC. Protein sequence: CASSLSGGAGYEQYF.

This clonotype was seen only a few times. The rearrangement joins TRBV6-6 to TRBJ2-5; TRBD2 is a possible D gene (5 bases). Germline lookup yields CDR1 MNHNY and CDR2 SVGAGI (reference sequence). The CDR3 is made up of 12 amino acids. The germline V and J ends were trimmed by 11 bases and 1 base, with 11 bases remaining between them. The CDR3 coding sequence is TGTGCCGCGAGGGCCGGCCAAGAGACCCAGTACTTC. This translates into CAARAGQETQYF.

The V gene is TRBV5-1, the J gene TRBJ1-4, with a possible D match to TRBD1 (5 bases). The V gene's germline CDR1 is SGHRS and CDR2 YFSETQ. Between the trimmed V and J ends, which lost 4 bases and 3 bases, there was a span of 10 bases. There are 14 residues in the CDR3. The CDR3 region is CASSRRAANEKLFF. CDR3 nucleotides: TGCGCCAGCAGCCGCAGGGCGGCTAATGAAAAACTGTTTTTT.

Regarding this clonotype: A single base separates this from a much larger clone, so it may be a read error. The V gene is TRBV29-1, the J gene TRBJ1-2; 8 bases line up with TRBD1. The J segment lost 4 bases and the V segment lost 5 bases, leaving 9 bases of the junction unmatched. Germline V gene data show CDR1 as SQVTM and CDR2 as ANQGSEA. The CDR3 sequence is 14 residues long. DNA of the CDR3: TGCAGCGTTACTAGGACAGGGAAGAGCTATGGCTACACCTTC. Residues: CSVTRTGKSYGYTF.

This clonotype has only a few counts. The junction shows a germline mismatch at one end, possibly a read error. The chain carries TRBV7-8 and TRBJ1-5, with D possibly matching TRBD1 (6 bases). Germline loops: CDR1 SGHVS, CDR2 FQNEAQ. The CDR3 is 16 amino acids. The CDR3 sequence is CASSLGDTNSNQPQHF. In nucleotides, the CDR3 is TGCGCCAGCAGCTTGGGGGACACAAATAGCAATCAGCCCCAGCATTTT.

About this clonotype: Being one base from a much bigger clone, this may be a read error. V gene TRBV12-3 or TRBV12-4 combines with J gene TRBJ2-7; 8 bases line up with TRBD1. The CDR3 has 12 amino acids. Trimming took 6 bases from V and 5 from J; bases not matched to a gene: 3. DNA for the CDR3: TGTGCCAGCAGGACAGGGGACGACGAGCAGTACTTC. Encoded protein: CASRTGDDEQYF.